A selection of T cell receptor beta chains follows, all from one sample in a study of blood T cell repertoires in COVID-19. Sequencing used immunoSEQ multiplex PCR; TCRdb keeps in-frame clones, though not all of them. The sample carries 120,000 to 150,000 clones, over 70% recorded once. What was sequenced was peripheral blood. The receptors were sampled from a man aged 50 to 59 who had recovered from COVID-19. The CDR3 runs from the conserved cysteine through the conserved F or W. The order of the fields is clone size, J gene, V gene, D gene, CDR3 protein, CDR3 DNA. The D gene is left open where the match is weak. Not all rows give a size; the values are once, few, many and, for expanded clones, a class.

>NA|TRBJ1-1|TRBV9|TRBD1
CASSVGQGATEAFF
TGTGCCAGCAGCGTAGGCCAGGGGGCCACTGAAGCTTTCTTT
>NA|TRBJ1-2|TRBV19|TRBD1
CASSPGQGQIYGYTF
TGTGCCAGTAGTCCCGGACAGGGGCAAATATATGGCTACACCTTC
>NA|TRBJ1-2|TRBV27|NA
CASSLQGSYGYTF
TGTGCCAGCAGTTTGCAGGGGAGCTATGGCTACACCTTC
>NA|TRBJ2-1|TRBV9|TRBD2
CASSVALSSGGEQFF
TGTGCCAGCAGCGTAGCGTTGTCTAGCGGGGGCGAGCAGTTCTTC
>NA|TRBJ1-5|TRBV19|NA
CASSIMGASNQPQHF
TGTGCCAGTAGTATAATGGGCGCTAGCAATCAGCCCCAGCATTTT
>NA|TRBJ1-2|TRBV5-6|NA
CASGQDLLRGYGYTF
TGTGCCAGCGGCCAAGACCTCTTAAGAGGCTATGGCTACACCTTC
>once|TRBJ1-1|TRBV12-3/TRBV12-4|NA
CATAGGGTEAFF
TGTGCCACCGCGGGGGGGGGCACTGAAGCTTTCTTT
>NA|TRBJ2-5|TRBV5-8|NA
CAALRGLGETQYF
TGTGCCGCCCTGCGGGGGCTGGGGGAGACCCAGTACTTC
>NA|TRBJ2-2|TRBV7-8|NA
CASSSQILNTGELFF
TGTGCCAGCAGCTCACAGATTTTGAACACCGGGGAGCTGTTTTTT
>NA|TRBJ2-3|TRBV2|NA
CASSGTEGTDTQYF
TGTGCCAGCAGTGGGACAGAGGGCACAGATACGCAGTATTTT
>NA|TRBJ2-3|TRBV7-8|TRBD2
CASSPQGLAFGTQYF
TGTGCCAGCAGCCCGCAGGGACTAGCGTTTGGTACGCAGTATTTT
>NA|TRBJ1-4|TRBV19|NA
CATQGRGMEWDEKLFF
TGTGCCACCCAAGGGCGGGGAATGGAATGGGATGAAAAACTGTTTTTT
>NA|TRBJ2-3|TRBV9|TRBD2
CASSVDSAGGSTDTQYF
TGTGCCAGCAGCGTAGACTCGGCGGGGGGAAGCACAGATACGCAGTATTTT
>NA|TRBJ1-5|TRBV7-2|NA
CASSLVDSYGQPQHF
TGTGCCAGCAGCTTAGTGGACAGCTACGGTCAGCCCCAGCATTTT
>NA|TRBJ2-2|TRBV2|NA
CASRTLNTGELFF
TGTGCCAGCAGGACACTGAACACCGGGGAGCTGTTTTTT
>NA|TRBJ2-7|TRBV6-1|NA
CASSDLGQLMGYEQYF
TGTGCCAGCAGTGATCTAGGCCAGCTTATGGGCTACGAGCAGTACTTC
>NA|TRBJ2-5|TRBV11-2|TRBD1
CASSPGTGGPQETQYF
TGTGCCAGCAGCCCGGGGACAGGGGGCCCTCAAGAGACCCAGTACTTC
>NA|TRBJ1-2|TRBV5-1|NA
CASSLGSSTEYGYTF
TGCGCCAGCAGCTTGGGATCTAGTACCGAATATGGCTACACCTTC
>NA|TRBJ2-1|TRBV7-9|NA
CASSSLDGLAETYNEQFF
TGTGCCAGCAGCTCCCTGGACGGGTTAGCGGAGACCTACAATGAGCAGTTCTTC
>NA|TRBJ1-5|TRBV9|NA
CASSVSGDTTRPQHF
TGTGCCAGCAGCGTATCGGGAGACACCACCCGGCCCCAGCATTTT
>NA|TRBJ2-1|TRBV6-5|TRBD2
CASPTSGVTYNEQFF
TGTGCCAGCCCGACTAGCGGGGTAACATACAATGAGCAGTTCTTC
>NA|TRBJ1-4|TRBV7-2|NA
CASSPLRTSEKLFF
TGTGCCAGCAGCCCTTTAAGGACAAGTGAAAAACTGTTTTTT
>once|TRBJ2-1|TRBV13|TRBD1
CASSRDRSSYNEQFF
TGTGCCAGCAGCCGGGACAGGAGCTCCTACAATGAGCAGTTCTTC
>NA|TRBJ2-1|TRBV7-2|NA
CASSLGINEQFF
TGTGCCAGCAGCTTAGGTATTAATGAGCAGTTCTTC
>NA|TRBJ2-3|TRBV18|TRBD2
CASSPTSGGSDTQYF
TGTGCCAGCTCACCAACTAGCGGGGGATCCGATACGCAGTATTTT
>NA|TRBJ1-1|TRBV5-4|NA
CASSPVGGWGTEAFF
TGTGCCAGCAGCCCGGTAGGAGGGTGGGGCACTGAAGCTTTCTTT
>NA|TRBJ1-1|TRBV30|TRBD1
CAWGSGTGKINTEAFF
TGTGCCTGGGGCTCCGGGACAGGAAAGATTAACACTGAAGCTTTCTTT
>few|TRBJ1-1|TRBV11-2|TRBD1
CASSPDRGNTEAFF
TGTGCCAGCAGCCCTGACAGGGGGAACACTGAAGCTTTCTTT
>NA|TRBJ2-7|TRBV7-9|NA
CASSQTGYEQYF
TGTGCCAGCAGTCAAACAGGCTACGAGCAGTACTTC
>NA|TRBJ1-5|TRBV27|NA
CASSPAESFQPQHF
TGTGCCAGCAGTCCCGCCGAGTCGTTCCAGCCCCAGCATTTT
>once|TRBJ1-4|TRBV2|TRBD1
CASNPGQLSTNEKLFF
TGTGCCAGCAACCCGGGACAGCTATCAACTAATGAAAAACTGTTTTTT
>NA|TRBJ1-6|TRBV7-2|NA
CASSLAPGSSYNSPLHF
TGTGCCAGCAGCTTAGCGCCTGGGAGCTCCTATAATTCACCCCTCCACTTT
>NA|TRBJ2-7|TRBV7-7|NA
CASSPRGGRATEQYF
TGTGCCAGCAGCCCCCGTGGGGGCAGGGCAACCGAGCAGTACTTC
>NA|TRBJ1-1|TRBV7-9|TRBD1
CASSFLTGGGTEAFF
TGTGCCAGCAGCTTCTTGACAGGGGGCGGGACTGAAGCTTTCTTT
>NA|TRBJ1-2|TRBV6-6|NA
CASGHQILYGYTF
TGTGCCAGCGGTCACCAGATTCTCTATGGCTACACCTTC
>once|TRBJ1-1|TRBV4-1|NA
CASSHPDRNEIDTEAFF
TGCGCCAGCAGCCATCCAGACAGAAATGAAATTGACACTGAAGCTTTCTTT
>NA|TRBJ2-7|TRBV11-2|NA
CASSFGLSWSYEQYF
TGTGCCAGCAGCTTCGGACTAAGTTGGTCCTACGAGCAGTACTTC
>NA|TRBJ1-6|TRBV6-6|TRBD1
CASSPDRGYNSPLHF
TGTGCCAGCAGTCCAGACAGGGGCTATAATTCACCCCTCCACTTT
>NA|TRBJ2-7|TRBV5-4|NA
CASSPTQRGGVGSYEQYF
TGTGCCAGCAGCCCCACGCAAAGAGGGGGTGTTGGGTCCTACGAGCAGTACTTC
>NA|TRBJ1-2|TRBV2|NA
CASSEGSGGRDGYTF
TGTGCCAGCAGTGAAGGATCCGGGGGGCGGGATGGCTACACCTTC
>NA|TRBJ1-6|TRBV5-8|NA
CASSFGGRLGSPLHF
TGTGCCAGCAGCTTCGGAGGCAGACTCGGTTCACCCCTCCACTTT
>NA|TRBJ1-2|TRBV29-1|TRBD1
CSDRTGSYGYTF
TGCAGCGACCGGACAGGGAGCTATGGCTACACCTTC
>NA|TRBJ2-2|TRBV20-1|NA
CSASPGTNTGELFF
TGCAGTGCTAGTCCAGGGACGAACACCGGGGAGCTGTTTTTT
>NA|TRBJ2-7|TRBV13|NA
CASSFRSEQYF
TGTGCCAGCAGCTTCCGGAGCGAGCAGTACTTC
>NA|TRBJ1-2|TRBV6-5|TRBD1
CASKMPGQGYGYTF
TGTGCCAGCAAAATGCCGGGACAGGGCTATGGCTACACCTTC
>NA|TRBJ2-7|TRBV5-1|NA
CASSLTGSGPYEQYF
TGCGCCAGCAGCTTGACAGGTTCTGGGCCCTACGAGCAGTACTTC
>NA|TRBJ2-3|TRBV7-2|NA
CASSSRRAADTQYF
TGTGCCAGCAGCTCGAGGCGGGCAGCAGATACGCAGTATTTT
>NA|TRBJ1-5|TRBV20-1|NA
CSTGGNQPQHF
TGCAGTACCGGGGGCAATCAGCCCCAGCATTTT
>NA|TRBJ2-2|TRBV27|TRBD2
CASTGLAEIRAGELFF
TGTGCCAGCACGGGACTAGCGGAAATTCGTGCCGGGGAGCTGTTTTTT
>NA|TRBJ2-3|TRBV5-6|NA
CASSLPTSPSRITDTQYF
TGTGCCAGCAGCTTGCCCACTAGCCCCTCCCGAATCACAGATACGCAGTATTTT
>few|TRBJ1-5|TRBV2|TRBD1
CASSDAQGDRRPQHF
TGTGCCAGCAGTGACGCACAGGGGGACAGGCGGCCCCAGCATTTT
>once|TRBJ2-1|TRBV20-1|NA
CSASWGVTTNEQFF
TGCAGTGCTAGTTGGGGGGTAACGACCAATGAGCAGTTCTTC
>NA|TRBJ2-3|TRBV5-1|NA
CASSLFGSSRTDTQYF
TGCGCCAGCAGCTTGTTCGGTTCGTCCCGCACAGATACGCAGTATTTT
>NA|TRBJ2-2|TRBV4-1|TRBD1
CASSRGQGNTGELFF
TGCGCCAGCAGCCGGGGACAGGGGAACACCGGGGAGCTGTTTTTT
>NA|TRBJ2-1|TRBV2|NA
CASSELVDYNEQFF
TGTGCCAGCAGTGAATTGGTAGATTACAATGAGCAGTTCTTC
>NA|TRBJ1-1|TRBV12-3/TRBV12-4|NA
CASSYGTEAFF
TGTGCCAGCAGTTACGGCACTGAAGCTTTCTTT
>NA|TRBJ1-3|TRBV19|NA
CASSISDYSGNTIYF
TGTGCCAGTAGTATTTCAGACTACTCTGGAAACACCATATATTTT
>many|TRBJ2-2|TRBV19|NA
CASSTRGSPHTGELFF
TGTGCCAGTAGTACCAGGGGATCTCCTCACACCGGGGAGCTGTTTTTT
>NA|TRBJ2-5|TRBV27|TRBD1
CASSLIFRQGAAGETQYF
TGTGCCAGCAGTTTGATCTTCCGACAGGGGGCGGCGGGGGAGACCCAGTACTTC
>NA|TRBJ2-3|TRBV19|TRBD2
CASSTSGLPGWQYF
TGTGCCAGTAGTACCTCGGGACTACCCGGCTGGCAGTATTTT